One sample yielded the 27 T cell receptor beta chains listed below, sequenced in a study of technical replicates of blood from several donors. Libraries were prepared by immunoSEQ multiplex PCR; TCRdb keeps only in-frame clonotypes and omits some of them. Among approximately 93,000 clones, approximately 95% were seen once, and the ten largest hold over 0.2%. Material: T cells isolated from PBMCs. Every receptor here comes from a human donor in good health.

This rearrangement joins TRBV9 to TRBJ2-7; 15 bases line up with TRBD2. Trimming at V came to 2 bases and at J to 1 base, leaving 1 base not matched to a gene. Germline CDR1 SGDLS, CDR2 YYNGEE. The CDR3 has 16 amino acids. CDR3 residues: CASSVGLAGGSYEQYF. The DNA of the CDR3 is TGTGCCAGCAGCGTGGGACTAGCGGGGGGATCCTACGAGCAGTACTTC.

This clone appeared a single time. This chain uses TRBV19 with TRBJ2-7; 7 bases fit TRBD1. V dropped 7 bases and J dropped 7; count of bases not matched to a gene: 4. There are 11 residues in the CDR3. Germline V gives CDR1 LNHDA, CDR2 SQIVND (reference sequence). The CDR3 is CASKGAAEQYF. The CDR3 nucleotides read TGTGCCAGTAAGGGGGCAGCGGAGCAGTACTTC.

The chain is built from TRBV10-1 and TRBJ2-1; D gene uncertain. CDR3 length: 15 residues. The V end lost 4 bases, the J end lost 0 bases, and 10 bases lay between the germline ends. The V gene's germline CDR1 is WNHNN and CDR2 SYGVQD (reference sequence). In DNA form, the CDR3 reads TGCGCCAGCAGTGTCGCAGCTAGCTCCTACAATGAGCAGTTCTTC. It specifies CASSVAASSYNEQFF.

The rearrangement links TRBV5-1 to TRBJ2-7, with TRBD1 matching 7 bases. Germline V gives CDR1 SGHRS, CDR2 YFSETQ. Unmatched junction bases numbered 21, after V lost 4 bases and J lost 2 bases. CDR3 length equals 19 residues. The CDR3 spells CASSGVRDSVTGDPYEQYF. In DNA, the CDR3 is TGCGCCAGCAGCGGAGTCCGGGACAGCGTCACTGGGGACCCCTACGAGCAGTACTTC.

In DNA, the CDR3 is TGCGCCAGCAGAAGGGACTCACAAGAGACCCAGTACTTC. Its protein is CASRRDSQETQYF. The genes are TRBV10-2 and TRBJ2-5; perhaps TRBD2 as D (6 bases). Germline CDR1 WSHSY, CDR2 SAAADI. The length of the CDR3 is 13 residues. V was clipped by 6 bases and J by 2 bases, with 10 bases between them.

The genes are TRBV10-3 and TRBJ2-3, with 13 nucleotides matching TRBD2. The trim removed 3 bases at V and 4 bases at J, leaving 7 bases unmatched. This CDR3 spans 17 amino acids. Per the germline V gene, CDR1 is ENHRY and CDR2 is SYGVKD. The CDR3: CAISEGLAGVKSDTQYF. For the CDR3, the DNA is TGTGCCATCAGTGAAGGACTAGCGGGAGTTAAATCAGATACGCAGTATTTT.

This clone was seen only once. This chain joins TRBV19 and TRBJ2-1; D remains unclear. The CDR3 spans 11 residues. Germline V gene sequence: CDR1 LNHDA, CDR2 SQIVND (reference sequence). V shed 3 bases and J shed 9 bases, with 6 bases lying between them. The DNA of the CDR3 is TGTGCCAGTAGTATTCTCGGTGAGCAGTTCTTC. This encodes CASSILGEQFF.

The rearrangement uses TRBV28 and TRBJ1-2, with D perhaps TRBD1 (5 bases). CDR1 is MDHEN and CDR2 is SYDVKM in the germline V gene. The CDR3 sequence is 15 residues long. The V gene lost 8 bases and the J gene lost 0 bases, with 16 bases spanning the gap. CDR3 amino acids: CASLLGGNSNYGYTF. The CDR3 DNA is TGTGCCAGCCTCCTCGGGGGAAACTCTAACTATGGCTACACCTTC.

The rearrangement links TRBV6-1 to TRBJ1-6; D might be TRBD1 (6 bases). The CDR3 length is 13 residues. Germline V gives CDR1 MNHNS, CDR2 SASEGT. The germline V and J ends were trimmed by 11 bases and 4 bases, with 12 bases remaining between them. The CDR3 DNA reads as TGTGCCGGCGGACAGTTTTATAATTCACCCCTCCACTTT. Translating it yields CAGGQFYNSPLHF.

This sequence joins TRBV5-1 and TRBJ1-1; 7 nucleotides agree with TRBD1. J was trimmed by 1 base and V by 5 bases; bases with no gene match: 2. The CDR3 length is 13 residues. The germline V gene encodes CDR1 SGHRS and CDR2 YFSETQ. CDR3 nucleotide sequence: TGCGCCAGCAGAAACAGGGGGAACACTGAAGCTTTCTTT. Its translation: CASRNRGNTEAFF.

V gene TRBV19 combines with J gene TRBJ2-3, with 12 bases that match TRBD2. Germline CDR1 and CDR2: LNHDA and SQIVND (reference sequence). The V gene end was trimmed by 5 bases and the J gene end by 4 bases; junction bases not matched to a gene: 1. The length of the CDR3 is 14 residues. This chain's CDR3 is CASSPSGGADTQYF. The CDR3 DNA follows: TGTGCCAGTAGTCCTAGCGGGGGGGCAGATACGCAGTATTTT. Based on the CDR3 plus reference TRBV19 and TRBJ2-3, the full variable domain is DGGITQSPKYLFRKEGQNVTLSCEQNLNHDAMYWYRQDPGQGLRLIYYSQIVNDFQKGDIAEGYSVSREKKESFPLTVTSAQKNPTAFYLCASSPSGGADTQYFGPGTRLTVL.

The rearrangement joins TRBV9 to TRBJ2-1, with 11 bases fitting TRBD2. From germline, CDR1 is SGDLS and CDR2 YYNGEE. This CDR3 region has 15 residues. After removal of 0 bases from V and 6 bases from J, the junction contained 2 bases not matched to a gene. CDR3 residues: CASSVGGTSGNEQFF. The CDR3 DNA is TGTGCCAGCAGCGTAGGGGGGACTAGCGGCAATGAGCAGTTCTTC.

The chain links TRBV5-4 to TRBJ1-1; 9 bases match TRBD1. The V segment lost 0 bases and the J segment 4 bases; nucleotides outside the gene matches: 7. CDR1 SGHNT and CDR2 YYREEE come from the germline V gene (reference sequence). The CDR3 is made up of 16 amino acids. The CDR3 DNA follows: TGTGCCAGCAGCTTGGGGGGACAGGGTCGGGGCACTGAAGCTTTCTTT. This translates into CASSLGGQGRGTEAFF.

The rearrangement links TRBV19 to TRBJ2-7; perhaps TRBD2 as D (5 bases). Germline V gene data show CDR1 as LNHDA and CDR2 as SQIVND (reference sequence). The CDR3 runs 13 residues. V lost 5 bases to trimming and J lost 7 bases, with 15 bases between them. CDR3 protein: CASSSGIPREQYF. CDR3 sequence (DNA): TGTGCCAGTAGTTCCGGGATACCCAGAGAGCAGTACTTC.

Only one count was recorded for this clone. CDR3 in DNA: TGTGCCAGCAGTTCCCGACTAGCGGGAGCTTACGAGCAGTACTTC. Translating it yields CASSSRLAGAYEQYF. The rearrangement uses TRBV6-6 and TRBJ2-7; 12 positions agree with TRBD2. The CDR3 runs to 15 residues. Germline CDR1 is MNHNY and CDR2 is SVGAGI (reference sequence). The V gene end was trimmed by 4 bases and the J gene end by 4 bases; junction bases not matched to a gene: 5.

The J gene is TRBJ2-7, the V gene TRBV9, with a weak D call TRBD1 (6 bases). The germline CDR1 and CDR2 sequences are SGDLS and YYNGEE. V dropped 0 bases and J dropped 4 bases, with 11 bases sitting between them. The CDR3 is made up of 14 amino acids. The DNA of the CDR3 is TGTGCCAGCAGCGTAGGACAGGCGCAGTACGAGCAGTACTTC. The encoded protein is CASSVGQAQYEQYF.

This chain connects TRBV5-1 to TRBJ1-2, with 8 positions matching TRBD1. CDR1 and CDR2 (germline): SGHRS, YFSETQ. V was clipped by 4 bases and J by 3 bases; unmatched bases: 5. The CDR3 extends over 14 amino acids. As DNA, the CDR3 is TGCGCCAGCAGCATACAGGGGGATGACTATGGCTACACCTTC. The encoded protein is CASSIQGDDYGYTF.

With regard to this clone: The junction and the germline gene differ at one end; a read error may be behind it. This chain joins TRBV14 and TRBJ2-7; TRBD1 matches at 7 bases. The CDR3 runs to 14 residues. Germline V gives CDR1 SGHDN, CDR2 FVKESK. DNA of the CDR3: TGTGCCAGCAGCCTCAACAGGCCCACAGGGGCGAGAATCTTC. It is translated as CASSLNRPTGARIF.

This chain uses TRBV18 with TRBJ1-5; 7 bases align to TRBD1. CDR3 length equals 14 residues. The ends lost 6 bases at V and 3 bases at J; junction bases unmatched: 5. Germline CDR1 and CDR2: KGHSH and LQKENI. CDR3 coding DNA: TGTGCCAGCTCCGGGAGGGGGCTCAATCAGCCCCAGCATTTT. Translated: CASSGRGLNQPQHF. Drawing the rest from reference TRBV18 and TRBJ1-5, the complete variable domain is NAGVMQNPRHLVRRRGQEARLRCSPMKGHSHVYWYRQLPEEGLKFMVYLQKENIIDESGMPKERFSAEFPKEGPSILRIQQVVRGDSAAYFCASSGRGLNQPQHFGDGTRLSIL.

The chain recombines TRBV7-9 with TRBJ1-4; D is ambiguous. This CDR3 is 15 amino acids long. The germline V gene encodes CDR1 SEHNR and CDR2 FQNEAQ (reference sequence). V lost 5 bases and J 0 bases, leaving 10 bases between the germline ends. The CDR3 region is CASSTGIATNEKLFF. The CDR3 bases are TGTGCCAGCAGCACCGGGATCGCAACTAATGAAAAACTGTTTTTT. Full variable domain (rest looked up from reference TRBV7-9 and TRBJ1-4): DTGVSQNPRHKITKRGQNVTFRCDPISEHNRLYWYRQTLGQGPEFLTYFQNEAQLEKSRLLSDRFSAERPKGSFSTLEIQRTEQGDSAMYLCASSTGIATNEKLFFGSGTQLSVL.

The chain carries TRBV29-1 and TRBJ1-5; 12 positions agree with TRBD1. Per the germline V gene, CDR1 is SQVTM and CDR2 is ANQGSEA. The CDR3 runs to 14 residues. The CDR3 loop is CSVRGQGAGQPQHF. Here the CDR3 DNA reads TGCAGTGTTCGGGGACAGGGGGCAGGACAGCCCCAGCATTTT.

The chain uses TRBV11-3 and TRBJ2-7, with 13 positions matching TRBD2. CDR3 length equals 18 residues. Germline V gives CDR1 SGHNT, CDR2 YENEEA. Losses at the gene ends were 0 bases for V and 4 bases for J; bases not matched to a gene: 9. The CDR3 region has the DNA TGTGCCAGCAGCTTAGAGAAAGAAGGGACTAGCGGGACGTACGAGCAGTACTTC. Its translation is CASSLEKEGTSGTYEQYF.

This CDR3 is CASSGSGTGEYEQYF. The CDR3 DNA follows: TGTGCCAGCAGTGGTTCGGGGACAGGGGAATACGAGCAGTACTTC. The chain joins TRBV28 to TRBJ2-7; 10 bases agree with TRBD1. There are 15 residues in the CDR3. V lost 5 bases to trimming and J lost 4 bases; unmatched junction nucleotides: 8. Germline V lookup: CDR1 MDHEN, CDR2 SYDVKM.

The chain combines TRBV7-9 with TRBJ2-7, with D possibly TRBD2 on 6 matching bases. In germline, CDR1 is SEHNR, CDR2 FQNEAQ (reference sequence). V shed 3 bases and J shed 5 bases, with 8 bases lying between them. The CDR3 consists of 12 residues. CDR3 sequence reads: CASSFTSNEQYF. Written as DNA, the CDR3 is TGTGCCAGCAGCTTTACTAGCAACGAGCAGTACTTC.

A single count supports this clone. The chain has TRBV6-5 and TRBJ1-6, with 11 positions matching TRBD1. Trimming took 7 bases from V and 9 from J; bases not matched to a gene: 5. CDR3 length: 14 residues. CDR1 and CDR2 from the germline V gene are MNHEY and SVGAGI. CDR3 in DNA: TGTGCCAGCAACTTCGGGACAGGGGGTTCACCCCTCCACTTT. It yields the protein CASNFGTGGSPLHF.

This CDR3 reads CASSYGQGAYEAFF. CDR3 DNA sequence: TGCGCCAGCAGCTACGGACAGGGGGCCTATGAAGCTTTCTTT. The J gene is TRBJ1-1, the V gene TRBV5-1; 11 bases fit TRBD1. This CDR3 is built from 14 residues. Per the germline V gene, CDR1 is SGHRS and CDR2 is YFSETQ. With 3 bases clipped from V and 7 bases from J, the junction kept 5 bases outside the gene matches. The entire variable domain, with the rest obtained from reference TRBV5-1 and TRBJ1-1, is as follows: KAGVTQTPRYLIKTRGQQVTLSCSPISGHRSVSWYQQTPGQGLQFLFEYFSETQRNKGNFPGRFSGRQFSNSRSEMNVSTLELGDSALYLCASSYGQGAYEAFFGQGTRLTVV.

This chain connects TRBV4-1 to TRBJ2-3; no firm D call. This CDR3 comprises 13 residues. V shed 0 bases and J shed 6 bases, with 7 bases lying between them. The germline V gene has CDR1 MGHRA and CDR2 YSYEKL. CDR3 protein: CASSQDDGDTQYF. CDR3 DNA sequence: TGCGCCAGCAGCCAAGATGACGGGGATACGCAGTATTTT.